These T cell receptor beta chains were read from a single sample in a study of blood T cell repertoires in COVID-19. TCRdb's table, derived via immunoSEQ multiplex PCR, lists solely in-frame clones and lacks some. Seen here are around 300,000 clones, 85% to 90% observed once, and the top ten hold 3.7%. The sequenced material came from peripheral blood. These receptors were collected from a woman in her 40s with acute or convalescent COVID-19. The CDR3 runs from the conserved cysteine through the conserved F or W. D genes are given only for firm matches. Clone size appears in some rows only: once, few, many, or a class for an expanded clone.

NA once TRBJ1-1 TRBV7-8 CASSLEFEGEAFF TGTGCCAGCAGCTTAGAATTTGAGGGAGAAGCTTTCTTT
TRBD1 NA TRBJ2-1 TRBV13 CASSLRRETGEFF TGTGCCAGCAGCTTAAGACGAGAGACAGGGGAGTTCTTC
NA few TRBJ1-1 TRBV6-5 CASSLPPGTNTEAFF TGTGCCAGCAGTCTCCCCCCGGGAACGAACACTGAAGCTTTCTTT
TRBD2 NA TRBJ2-3 TRBV3-1/TRBV3-2 CASSQGRGLAGGPQYF TGTGCCAGCAGCCAAGGTCGGGGACTAGCGGGGGGGCCGCAGTATTTT
NA NA TRBJ1-1 TRBV13 CASSLVIEAEAFF TGTGCCAGCAGCTTAGTTATCGAGGCTGAAGCTTTCTTT
TRBD2 NA TRBJ2-3 TRBV4-1 CASSQEPSGGVYTDTQYF TGCGCCAGCAGCCAAGAGCCTAGCGGGGGGGTTTACACAGATACGCAGTATTTT
NA NA TRBJ1-1 TRBV7-9 CASRGPKKGMNTEAFF TGTGCCAGCAGGGGGCCTAAGAAGGGGATGAACACTGAAGCTTTCTTT
TRBD1 NA TRBJ2-3 TRBV10-1 CASSFQGADTQYF TGCGCCAGCAGTTTTCAGGGGGCAGATACGCAGTATTTT
NA NA TRBJ2-3 TRBV4-2 CASSQDWQVLTDTQYF TGTGCCAGCAGCCAAGATTGGCAGGTTCTCACAGATACGCAGTATTTT
NA NA TRBJ2-5 TRBV5-1 CASSLFREEEETQYF TGCGCCAGCAGCTTGTTCAGGGAAGAGGAAGAGACCCAGTACTTC
NA NA TRBJ2-5 TRBV6-1 CASSDLTVRETQYF TGTGCCAGCAGTGATTTGACAGTAAGGGAGACCCAGTACTTC
NA NA TRBJ1-3 TRBV5-1 CASSLGASAGNTIYF TGCGCCAGCAGCTTGGGTGCCAGCGCGGGAAACACCATATATTTT
NA once TRBJ1-3 TRBV7-9 CASSLGSQHQGNTIYF TGTGCCAGCAGCTTAGGGTCTCAACACCAGGGAAACACCATATATTTT
TRBD1 NA TRBJ2-6 TRBV4-1 CASSRLPTGGTGANVLTF TGCGCCAGCAGCAGACTCCCAACAGGGGGCACTGGGGCCAACGTCCTGACTTTC
NA NA TRBJ1-2 TRBV7-9 CAISRAAGYGYTF TGTGCCATTTCGAGAGCAGCAGGCTATGGCTACACCTTC
NA once TRBJ1-1 TRBV12-5 CASSLGLTGEAFF TGTGCTAGTTCCCTGGGGTTAACAGGTGAAGCTTTCTTT
TRBD2 NA TRBJ2-2 TRBV6-5 CALTAGGTNTGELFF TGTGCCCTAACGGCCGGGGGGACGAACACCGGGGAGCTGTTTTTT
NA once TRBJ1-5 TRBV19 CASSINRDQPQHF TGTGCCAGTAGTATAAACAGGGATCAGCCCCAGCATTTT
NA NA TRBJ1-1 TRBV9 CASSVGARGTEAFF TGTGCCAGCAGCGTAGGGGCCCGGGGAACTGAAGCTTTCTTT
NA NA TRBJ2-2 TRBV6-1 CASSEDRTGWVTGELFF TGTGCCAGCAGTGAAGATCGTACAGGGTGGGTCACCGGGGAGCTGTTTTTT
NA NA TRBJ1-1 TRBV18 CASSPSISALPMNTEAFF TGTGCCAGCTCACCTTCTATAAGCGCACTGCCCATGAACACTGAAGCTTTCTTT
NA NA TRBJ2-1 TRBV5-5 CASNVNNNEQFF TGTGCCAGCAACGTGAACAACAATGAGCAGTTCTTC
NA once TRBJ2-2 TRBV5-1 CASSLSDTWGNTGELFF TGCGCCAGCAGCTTGTCGGACACCTGGGGCAACACCGGGGAGCTGTTTTTT
NA NA TRBJ1-1 TRBV5-1 CASTPPTTGTGNTEAFF TGCGCCAGCACTCCCCCCACGACGGGGACTGGGAACACTGAAGCTTTCTTT
TRBD1 NA TRBJ1-1 TRBV19 CASSTGTGLGEAFF TGTGCCAGTAGCACCGGGACAGGTCTCGGTGAAGCTTTCTTT
NA NA TRBJ1-4 TRBV14 CASSQDSWSANEKLFF TGTGCCAGCAGCCAAGATAGTTGGAGCGCTAATGAAAAACTGTTTTTT
NA NA TRBJ1-1 TRBV2 CASSEYLVVNTEAFF TGTGCCAGCAGTGAATATTTGGTAGTCAACACTGAAGCTTTCTTT
NA NA TRBJ2-3 TRBV5-1 CASSLVGRAPDTQYF TGCGCCAGCAGCTTGGTGGGCAGGGCCCCAGATACGCAGTATTTT